This T cell receptor (beta chain) appears in the sequencing data of a study of blood T cell repertoires in COVID-19. Study-level information: Italy, Spain and the United States were the sources of the convalescent and acute COVID-19 samples. The cDNA or gDNA used as material had been derived from T cells, B-cell-depleted T cells, or PBMCs.

Enrolment of Seattle patients took place during active infection, and they were followed longitudinally. Original methodology: By means of reference gene primer amplification, nucleated cell counts were estimated. Repertoires were generated with immunoSEQ multiplex PCR, while TCRdb's copy carries only in-frame clones and drops some. V and J calls and clone size are those listed in that table; D and trimming were worked out from the DNA. In the table there are approximately 150,000 clones, roughly 78% of which are singletons. CDR3 length equals 16 residues. Germline V CDR1 and CDR2: LNHDA, SQIVND (reference sequence). Trimming at V came to 1 base and at J to 9 bases, leaving 13 bases not matched to a gene.

V gene TRBV19 combines with J gene TRBJ2-3; 7 positions agree with TRBD2. This receptor was identified in a woman aged 55-69 years with COVID-19, enrolled during active disease. The sample comprised peripheral blood. In nucleotides, the CDR3 is TGTGCCAGTAGTATAGGGGCGGGAGATAAGGTGAGGACGCAGTATTTT. This encodes CASSIGAGDKVRTQYF.